The present TCR beta chain was sequenced within a study of radiotherapy plus CTLA-4 blockade in lung cancer. The CDR3 contains 16 residues. V lost 2 bases and J lost 6; bases outside the gene matches: 11. Germline values: CDR1 GTSNPN, CDR2 SVGIG (reference sequence). Findings and caveats of the study: Together with interferon-beta, which increased in serum after radiation, early dynamic changes in blood T cell clones were reportedly the best predictors of response. In blood, tumor-derived TCR clones expanded after radiotherapy plus ipilimumab.

Comment on this clone: No antigen is known for it.

Measured with immunoSEQ multiplex PCR; TCRdb has only the in-frame clones, and not every one. The sample contains more than 25,000 clones, 70% to 80% of which appear only once. Each patient with chemo-refractory metastatic non-small-cell lung cancer was treated with focal radiation plus CTLA-4 blockade using ipilimumab. This specimen consisted of peripheral blood, obtained from a patient treated with radiotherapy plus ipilimumab. The chain combines TRBV30 with TRBJ2-1; 9 bases map to TRBD2. This clonotype originated in a human donor with non-small cell lung cancer that progressed on radiotherapy plus ipilimumab. CDR3 loop: CAWSSLGGLASNEQFF. In nucleotides, the CDR3 is TGTGCCTGGAGTTCTCTAGGTGGACTAGCGTCCAATGAGCAGTTCTTC.